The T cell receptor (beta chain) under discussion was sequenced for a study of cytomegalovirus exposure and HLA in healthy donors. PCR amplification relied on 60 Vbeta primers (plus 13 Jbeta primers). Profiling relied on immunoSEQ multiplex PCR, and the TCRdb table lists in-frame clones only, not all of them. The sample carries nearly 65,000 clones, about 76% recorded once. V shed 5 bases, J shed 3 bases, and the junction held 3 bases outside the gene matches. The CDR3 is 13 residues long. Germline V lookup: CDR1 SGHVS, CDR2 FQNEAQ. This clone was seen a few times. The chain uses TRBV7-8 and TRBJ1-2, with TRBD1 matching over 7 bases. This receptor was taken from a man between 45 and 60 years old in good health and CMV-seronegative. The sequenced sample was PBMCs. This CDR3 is CASSHRGDYGYTF. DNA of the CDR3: TGTGCCAGCAGCCACAGGGGCGACTATGGCTACACCTTC.